This is a list of T cell receptor beta chains from one sample in a study of T cells in narcolepsy. Profiled with immunoSEQ multiplex PCR; TCRdb holds only in-frame clones, not every one. The sample has about 40,000 clones, approximately 89% seen once. The specimen was CD45RA- memory CD4+ T cells from PBMCs. The receptors shown here come from a human donor with narcolepsy. Each CDR3 is given with its conserved first and last residue. D genes are given only for firm matches. The size of a clone is reported for some rows only, either as once, few or many, or as a class for expanded clones.

V gene: TRBV5-1; J gene: TRBJ2-1; D gene: TRBD1; clone size: NA; CDR3 protein: CASSWGARTGRNYNEQFF; CDR3 DNA: TGCGCCAGCAGCTGGGGGGCTAGGACAGGGAGAAACTACAATGAGCAGTTCTTC
V gene: TRBV6-5; J gene: TRBJ1-5; D gene: TRBD1; clone size: NA; CDR3 protein: CASSDWDSYQPQHF; CDR3 DNA: TGTGCCAGCAGCGATTGGGACAGCTATCAGCCCCAGCATTTT
V gene: TRBV7-7; J gene: TRBJ2-1; D gene: TRBD1; clone size: NA; CDR3 protein: CASSIQGAGYNEQFF; CDR3 DNA: TGTGCCAGCAGCATACAGGGGGCGGGTTACAATGAGCAGTTCTTC
V gene: TRBV11-2; J gene: TRBJ1-1; D gene: NA; clone size: NA; CDR3 protein: CASSLVGGINTEAFF; CDR3 DNA: TGTGCCAGCAGCTTAGTGGGGGGGATTAACACTGAAGCTTTCTTT
V gene: TRBV4-1; J gene: TRBJ1-2; D gene: NA; clone size: NA; CDR3 protein: CASSQGQGGVYGYTF; CDR3 DNA: TGCGCCAGCAGCCAAGGCCAGGGAGGTGTCTATGGCTACACCTTC
V gene: TRBV7-9; J gene: TRBJ1-1; D gene: NA; clone size: NA; CDR3 protein: CASSSQDETEAFF; CDR3 DNA: TGTGCCAGCAGCTCTCAGGATGAAACTGAAGCTTTCTTT
V gene: TRBV19; J gene: TRBJ1-2; D gene: TRBD1; clone size: NA; CDR3 protein: CARGTRPIRPGTGLSGYTF; CDR3 DNA: TGTGCCAGGGGGACCCGCCCTATACGTCCCGGGACAGGGTTGAGTGGCTACACCTTC
V gene: TRBV5-4; J gene: TRBJ2-7; D gene: TRBD1; clone size: NA; CDR3 protein: CASSSDRSRAPYEQYF; CDR3 DNA: TGTGCCAGCAGCTCGGACAGGAGCCGAGCTCCCTACGAGCAGTACTTC
V gene: TRBV15; J gene: TRBJ2-5; D gene: NA; clone size: NA; CDR3 protein: CATSRERETQYF; CDR3 DNA: TGTGCCACCAGCAGAGAGCGAGAGACCCAGTACTTC
V gene: TRBV7-6; J gene: TRBJ2-6; D gene: NA; clone size: few; CDR3 protein: CASGARGSGANVLTF; CDR3 DNA: TGTGCCAGTGGGGCGAGGGGGTCTGGGGCCAACGTCCTGACTTTC
V gene: TRBV13; J gene: TRBJ2-5; D gene: NA; clone size: NA; CDR3 protein: CASSQLETQYF; CDR3 DNA: TGTGCCAGCAGTCAGTTAGAGACCCAGTACTTC
V gene: TRBV6-5; J gene: TRBJ1-2; D gene: TRBD1; clone size: NA; CDR3 protein: CASSSTGQALKGYTF; CDR3 DNA: TGTGCCAGCAGTTCTACGGGACAGGCTCTAAAGGGCTACACCTTC
V gene: TRBV6-1; J gene: TRBJ2-2; D gene: NA; clone size: once; CDR3 protein: CASSSSQGNGELFF; CDR3 DNA: TGTGCCAGCAGTTCCTCGCAGGGAAACGGGGAGCTGTTTTTT
V gene: TRBV18; J gene: TRBJ2-7; D gene: TRBD2; clone size: NA; CDR3 protein: CASSPGGSSYEQYF; CDR3 DNA: TGTGCCAGCTCGCCCGGGGGGAGCTCCTACGAGCAGTACTTC
V gene: TRBV13; J gene: TRBJ2-1; D gene: NA; clone size: NA; CDR3 protein: CASSFGGGDNEQFF; CDR3 DNA: TGTGCCAGCAGCTTTGGGGGTGGGGACAATGAGCAGTTCTTC
V gene: TRBV10-3; J gene: TRBJ2-5; D gene: TRBD2; clone size: NA; CDR3 protein: CATQGNLLAGGSETQYF; CDR3 DNA: TGTGCCACACAGGGGAACCTTCTAGCGGGAGGGTCAGAGACCCAGTACTTC
V gene: TRBV28; J gene: TRBJ2-3; D gene: NA; clone size: NA; CDR3 protein: CATNPPGTDTQYF; CDR3 DNA: TGTGCCACTAACCCGCCGGGCACAGATACGCAGTATTTT
V gene: TRBV18; J gene: TRBJ2-1; D gene: TRBD2; clone size: once; CDR3 protein: CASSREAGLRNEQFF; CDR3 DNA: TGTGCCAGCTCACGAGAAGCGGGATTACGCAATGAGCAGTTCTTC
V gene: TRBV10-2; J gene: TRBJ2-2; D gene: NA; clone size: once; CDR3 protein: CASRRQTNTGELFF; CDR3 DNA: TGCGCCAGCAGGAGGCAGACGAACACCGGGGAGCTGTTTTTT
V gene: TRBV7-9; J gene: TRBJ1-3; D gene: NA; clone size: NA; CDR3 protein: CASSPERVTGNTIYF; CDR3 DNA: TGTGCCAGCAGCCCGGAACGAGTTACTGGAAACACCATATATTTT
V gene: TRBV5-4; J gene: TRBJ2-7; D gene: NA; clone size: NA; CDR3 protein: CASSAGQSSYEQYF; CDR3 DNA: TGTGCCAGCAGCGCGGGACAGAGCTCCTACGAGCAGTACTTC
V gene: TRBV19; J gene: TRBJ1-1; D gene: NA; clone size: NA; CDR3 protein: CASSASWERTEAFF; CDR3 DNA: TGTGCCAGTAGTGCTTCTTGGGAGAGAACTGAAGCTTTCTTT
V gene: TRBV11-3; J gene: TRBJ1-1; D gene: NA; clone size: NA; CDR3 protein: CASSLGVGEAFF; CDR3 DNA: TGTGCCAGCAGCTTAGGGGTCGGGGAGGCTTTCTTT
V gene: TRBV28; J gene: TRBJ2-3; D gene: NA; clone size: few; CDR3 protein: CASRPRLVTDTQYF; CDR3 DNA: TGTGCCAGCAGACCCAGACTAGTGACAGATACGCAGTATTTT
V gene: TRBV10-3; J gene: TRBJ1-3; D gene: NA; clone size: few; CDR3 protein: CAISDGVDTIYF; CDR3 DNA: TGTGCCATCAGTGACGGGGTTGACACCATATATTTT
V gene: TRBV7-9; J gene: TRBJ2-7; D gene: TRBD1; clone size: NA; CDR3 protein: CASSWGTGSYEQYF; CDR3 DNA: TGTGCCAGCAGCTGGGGGACAGGATCCTACGAGCAGTACTTC
V gene: TRBV12-5; J gene: TRBJ1-3; D gene: NA; clone size: NA; CDR3 protein: CASGLVTAGNTIYF; CDR3 DNA: TGTGCTAGTGGTTTGGTAACAGCTGGAAACACCATATATTTT
V gene: TRBV12-5; J gene: TRBJ1-2; D gene: NA; clone size: once; CDR3 protein: CASGLSSSGFYGYTF; CDR3 DNA: TGTGCTAGTGGTTTGTCAAGTTCAGGATTTTACGGCTACACCTTC
V gene: TRBV7-2; J gene: TRBJ2-3; D gene: TRBD2; clone size: NA; CDR3 protein: CASSLGIGTTSAQYF; CDR3 DNA: TGTGCCAGCAGCTTAGGTATAGGTACGACTAGCGCGCAGTATTTT
V gene: TRBV7-2; J gene: TRBJ2-3; D gene: NA; clone size: NA; CDR3 protein: CASQGSLNTDTQYF; CDR3 DNA: TGTGCCAGCCAGGGCTCCTTGAACACAGATACGCAGTATTTT
V gene: TRBV6-5; J gene: TRBJ2-1; D gene: NA; clone size: NA; CDR3 protein: CASSYSRREREQFF; CDR3 DNA: TGTGCCAGCAGTTACTCTCGTCGGGAGCGCGAGCAGTTCTTC